The 14 T cell receptor beta chains below were found in one sample sequenced in a study of OX40 agonist ivuxolimab in advanced cancers. Produced via immunoSEQ multiplex PCR; TCRdb's table is partial and in-frame only. The sample consists of around 64,000 clones, 70% to 90% of them appearing once. Sequences were derived from CD4+ or CD8+ T cells sorted from blood, sampled in a trial of the OX40 agonist ivuxolimab. These receptors all stem from an adult with an advanced solid tumor such as melanoma, head and neck, liver or kidney cancer.

The V and J genes are TRBV2 and TRBJ2-7; TRBD2 matches at 11 bases. Germline V gene sequence: CDR1 SNHLY, CDR2 FYNNEI. The CDR3 sequence is 15 residues long. After removal of 6 bases from V and 3 bases from J, the junction contained 7 bases not matched to a gene. CDR3 sequence (DNA): TGTGCCAGCAGGCCCGGGACTAGCGGCTTCTACGAGCAGTACTTC. It encodes CASRPGTSGFYEQYF.

V gene TRBV18 combines with J gene TRBJ1-4; 9 bases map to TRBD1. Germline trimming cut 6 bases from V and 6 bases from J; bases unmatched to any gene: 5. This CDR3 spans 14 amino acids. CDR1 is KGHSH, CDR2 LQKENI, per germline. The CDR3: CASSETGGDEKLFF. The CDR3 DNA reads as TGTGCCAGCTCGGAGACAGGGGGGGATGAAAAACTGTTTTTT.

V is TRBV4-1 and J is TRBJ2-5; 10 bases are shared with TRBD1. Trimming at V came to 1 base and at J to 5 bases, leaving 7 bases not matched to a gene. CDR3 length: 16 amino acids. Per germline, CDR1 MGHRA and CDR2 YSYEKL. The CDR3 here is CASSQGQGARRETQYF. Written as DNA, the CDR3 is TGCGCCAGCAGCCAAGGACAGGGGGCGCGGAGGGAGACCCAGTACTTC.

V gene TRBV7-2 combines with J gene TRBJ2-1; 8 bases align to TRBD1. Germline V gene sequence: CDR1 SGHTA, CDR2 FQGNSA. J lost 8 bases, V lost 5 bases, and 8 bases had no gene match. The CDR3 is 14 amino acids. The CDR3 DNA follows: TGTGCCAGCAGCCCGCAGACAGGGGTTGATGAGCAGTTCTTC. Protein: CASSPQTGVDEQFF.

This rearrangement joins TRBV28 to TRBJ2-7; 11 bases map to TRBD1. The CDR3 has 16 residues. Germline V gene lookup returns CDR1 MDHEN and CDR2 SYDVKM. The V gene end was trimmed by 6 bases and the J gene end by 6 bases; junction bases not matched to a gene: 13. This CDR3 reads CASSRDRGRLRGEQYF. The CDR3 bases are TGTGCCAGCAGCAGGGACAGGGGGAGGCTTAGGGGCGAGCAGTACTTC.

CDR3 coding DNA: TGTGCCAGCAGCTTAGGAGGTAGGGGCCAAGAGACCCAGTACTTC. This sequence encodes CASSLGGRGQETQYF. The rearrangement joins TRBV7-2 to TRBJ2-5; tentatively, D is TRBD1 (5 bases). The CDR3 contains 15 residues. V shed 1 base and J shed 1 base, with 10 bases lying between them. CDR1 and CDR2 from the germline V gene are SGHTA and FQGNSA.

The rearrangement joins TRBV27 to TRBJ2-2; D gene ambiguous. The CDR3 sequence is 15 residues long. Germline CDR1 and CDR2: MNHEY and SMNVEV (reference sequence). V gave up 4 bases and J gave up 0 bases, with 9 bases separating them. CDR3 sequence (DNA): TGTGCCAGCAGTTCAGCCAGCACGAACACCGGGGAGCTGTTTTTT. It encodes CASSSASTNTGELFF.

This clone has only one observation. The V gene is TRBV9, the J gene TRBJ1-2; D gene ambiguous. The V gene lost 0 bases and the J gene lost 1 base, with 4 bases spanning the gap. The CDR3 contains 13 residues. Germline assignment: CDR1 SGDLS and CDR2 YYNGEE. Here the CDR3 DNA reads TGTGCCAGCAGCGTAGGGGATAACTATGGCTACACCTTC. As protein: CASSVGDNYGYTF.

The V gene is TRBV10-3, the J gene TRBJ2-7; no firm D call. This CDR3 contains 15 residues. The ends were cut back, 2 bases at V and 2 bases at J, with 13 bases in the middle. Germline values: CDR1 ENHRY, CDR2 SYGVKD. The CDR3 here is CAISEPTVVPYEQYF. DNA of the CDR3: TGTGCCATCAGTGAGCCGACGGTAGTTCCCTACGAGCAGTACTTC.

This clone was seen just once. The CDR3: CAWSRGNYGYTF. The CDR3 DNA is TGTGCCTGGTCGCGGGGAAACTATGGCTACACCTTC. The chain has TRBV30 and TRBJ1-2; no clear D. Germline V gives CDR1 GTSNPN, CDR2 SVGIG (reference sequence). V dropped 5 bases and J dropped 2 bases, with 9 bases sitting between them. The CDR3 consists of 12 residues. Combining the CDR3 with reference TRBV30 and TRBJ1-2 gives the whole variable domain SQTIHQWPATLVQPVGSPLSLECTVEGTSNPNLYWYRQAAGRGLQLLFYSVGIGQISSEVPQNLSASRPQDRQFILSSKKLLLSDSGFYLCAWSRGNYGYTFGSGTRLTVV.

V usage is TRBV30 and J usage is TRBJ2-7; no clear D gene. Per the germline V gene, CDR1 is GTSNPN and CDR2 is SVGIG (reference sequence). Trimming left V 3 bases short and J 5 bases short, with 14 bases between. The CDR3 has 13 amino acids. CDR3 sequence (DNA): TGTGCCTGGAGATTTGGGATTCAACACGAGCAGTACTTC. Its translation: CAWRFGIQHEQYF. The variable domain in full, with the rest retrieved from reference TRBV30 and TRBJ2-7, is SQTIHQWPATLVQPVGSPLSLECTVEGTSNPNLYWYRQAAGRGLQLLFYSVGIGQISSEVPQNLSASRPQDRQFILSSKKLLLSDSGFYLCAWRFGIQHEQYFGPGTRLTVT.

The rearrangement joins TRBV5-4 to TRBJ2-2, with D maybe TRBD1 (6 bases). Trimming pared 4 bases from V and 0 bases from J, leaving 13 bases between. Germline assignment: CDR1 SGHNT and CDR2 YYREEE (reference sequence). This CDR3 has 16 residues. The CDR3 here is CASSLYRVANTGELFF. The CDR3, as DNA: TGTGCCAGCAGCCTGTACAGGGTCGCGAACACCGGGGAGCTGTTTTTT. The full variable domain, its missing parts supplied by reference TRBV5-4 and TRBJ2-2, is ETGVTQSPTHLIKTRGQQVTLRCSSQSGHNTVSWYQQALGQGPQFIFQYYREEENGRGNFPPRFSGLQFPNYSSELNVNALELDDSALYLCASSLYRVANTGELFFGEGSRLTVL.

The V call is TRBV6-5, the J call TRBJ1-6; no clear D gene. The V gene's germline CDR1 is MNHEY and CDR2 SVGAGI. There are 12 residues in the CDR3. V was cut by 7 bases and J by 9 bases, with 10 bases left in between. The CDR3 here is CASKKGVSPLHF. CDR3 sequence (DNA): TGTGCCAGCAAAAAAGGTGTTTCACCCCTCCACTTT.

The chain uses TRBV29-1 and TRBJ1-4, with 9 bases matching TRBD1. Germline assignment: CDR1 SQVTM and CDR2 ANQGSEA. The CDR3 runs to 14 residues. The ends lost 4 bases at V and 6 bases at J; junction bases unmatched: 6. CDR3: CSVAPTGGDEKLFF. The CDR3 bases are TGCAGCGTTGCCCCGACAGGGGGAGATGAAAAACTGTTTTTT.